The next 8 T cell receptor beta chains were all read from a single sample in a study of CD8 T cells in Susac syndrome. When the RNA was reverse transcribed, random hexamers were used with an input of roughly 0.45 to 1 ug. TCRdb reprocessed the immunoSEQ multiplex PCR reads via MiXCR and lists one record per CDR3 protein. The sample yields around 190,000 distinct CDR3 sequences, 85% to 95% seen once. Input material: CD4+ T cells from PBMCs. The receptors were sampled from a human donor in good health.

The CDR3: CSARDTGMGIDEQYV. In DNA, the CDR3 is TGCAGCGCGCGGGACACGGGCATGGGAATAGACGAGCAGTACGTC. The chain recombines TRBV29-1 with TRBJ2-7, with D perhaps assigned TRBD1 or TRBD2 (6 bases each). CDR1 and CDR2 from the germline V gene are SQVTM and ANQGSEA. V was clipped by 7 bases and J by 5 bases, with 24 bases between them. This CDR3 is built from 15 residues.

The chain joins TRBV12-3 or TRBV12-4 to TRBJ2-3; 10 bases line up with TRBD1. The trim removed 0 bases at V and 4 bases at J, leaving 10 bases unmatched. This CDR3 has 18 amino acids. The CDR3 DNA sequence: TGTGCCAGCAGTTTAGCCCCGGGACAGGGGACAGGAGCAGATACGCAGTATTTT. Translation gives CASSLAPGQGTGADTQYF.

Here the CDR3 reads CSVEVFGMNTEAFF. The DNA for the CDR3 is TGCAGCGTTGAGGTTTTCGGCATGAACACTGAAGCTTTCTTT. The rearrangement joins TRBV29-1 to TRBJ1-1; D unresolved. The germline V gene encodes CDR1 SQVTM and CDR2 ANQGSEA. This CDR3 spans 14 amino acids. The V gene lost 3 bases and the J gene lost 0 bases, with 11 bases spanning the gap.

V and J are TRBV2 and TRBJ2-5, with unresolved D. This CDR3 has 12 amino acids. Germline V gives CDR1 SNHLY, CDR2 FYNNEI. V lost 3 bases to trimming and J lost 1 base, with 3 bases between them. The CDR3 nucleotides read TGTGCCAGCAGTGACAGCCAAGAGACCCAGTACTTC. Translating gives CASSDSQETQYF.

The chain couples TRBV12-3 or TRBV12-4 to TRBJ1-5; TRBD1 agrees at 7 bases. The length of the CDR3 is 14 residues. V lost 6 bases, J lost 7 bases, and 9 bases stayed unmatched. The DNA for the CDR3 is TGTGCCAGCAGACCTGACAGGGCACAGCAGCCCCAGCATTTT. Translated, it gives CASRPDRAQQPQHF.

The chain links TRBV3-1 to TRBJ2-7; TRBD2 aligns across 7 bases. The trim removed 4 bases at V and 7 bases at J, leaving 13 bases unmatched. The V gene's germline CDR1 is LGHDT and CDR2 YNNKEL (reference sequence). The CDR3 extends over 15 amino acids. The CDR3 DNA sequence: TGTGCCAGCAGCCCCCAGAAGGGAGGGACGGGAGAGCAGTACGTC. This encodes CASSPQKGGTGEQYV.

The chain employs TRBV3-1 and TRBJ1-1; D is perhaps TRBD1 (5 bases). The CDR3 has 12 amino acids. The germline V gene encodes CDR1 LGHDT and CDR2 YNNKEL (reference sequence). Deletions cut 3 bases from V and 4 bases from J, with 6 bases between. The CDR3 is CASSHGGTEAFF. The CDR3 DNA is TGTGCCAGCAGCCATGGGGGCACTGAAGCTTTCTTT.

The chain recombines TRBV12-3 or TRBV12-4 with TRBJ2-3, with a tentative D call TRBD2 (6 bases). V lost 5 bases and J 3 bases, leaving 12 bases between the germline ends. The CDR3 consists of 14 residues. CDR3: CASSTGGRTDTQYF. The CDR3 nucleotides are TGTGCCAGCAGTACTGGAGGGAGAACAGATACGCAGTATTTT.